The 32 T cell receptor beta chains reported below all come from one sample, sequenced in a study of T cell repertoires in cytomegalovirus infection. TCRdb reprocessed the reads with MiXCR, giving one entry per CDR3 protein. Here the sample spans about 140,000 distinct CDR3 sequences, 5% to 6.5% being singletons. Sequencing used PBMCs. Source of these receptors: a human donor in good health (CMV status not recorded). Some clones in this sample may be carry-over from other donors' samples.

The gene calls are TRBV7-9 and TRBJ2-7; the match to TRBD2 covers 7 bases. Germline lookup yields CDR1 SEHNR and CDR2 FQNEAQ (reference sequence). The CDR3 runs to 14 residues. V lost 6 bases to trimming and J lost 6 bases; unmatched junction nucleotides: 11. CDR3: CASRSGSGNGEQYF. CDR3 nucleotides: TGTGCCAGCAGGTCAGGGAGCGGGAACGGCGAGCAGTACTTC. The whole variable domain, remainder taken from reference TRBV7-9 and TRBJ2-7, is DTGVSQNPRHKITKRGQNVTFRCDPISEHNRLYWYRQTLGQGPEFLTYFQNEAQLEKSRLLSDRFSAERPKGSFSTLEIQRTEQGDSAMYLCASRSGSGNGEQYFGPGTRLTVT.

V is TRBV18 and J is TRBJ1-2; D ambiguous. With 3 bases removed from V and 0 bases from J, the gap between germline ends came to 11 bases. This CDR3 has 15 residues. Germline loops: CDR1 KGHSH, CDR2 LQKENI. The CDR3 DNA sequence: TGTGCCAGCTCACCCGAACCCGCAGCTAACTATGGCTACACCTTC. This translates into CASSPEPAANYGYTF.

This clonotype has ten or more counts. CDR3: CASSLLQGSSTDTQYF. The CDR3 nucleotides read TGTGCCAGCAGTCTACTACAAGGTTCTAGCACAGATACGCAGTATTTT. V gene TRBV27 combines with J gene TRBJ2-3; unclear D gene. CDR1 and CDR2 from the germline V gene are MNHEY and SMNVEV (reference sequence). The V end was cut by 5 bases, the J end by 0 bases, with 15 bases between. CDR3 length: 16 residues.

This clonotype was counted at least ten times. The chain links TRBV7-8 to TRBJ1-1; TRBD1 might be the D (5 bases). V lost 0 bases and J lost 7, with 9 bases in between. The CDR3 loop spans 13 amino acids. Germline V gives CDR1 SGHVS, CDR2 FQNEAQ. The CDR3 nucleotides are TGTGCCAGCAGCTTAGCAGTCAGGGTTGAAGCTTTCTTT. This codes for CASSLAVRVEAFF.

Ten or more counts support this clonotype. The rearrangement joins TRBV24-1 to TRBJ2-2, with TRBD2 identical over 11 bases. CDR1 KGHDR and CDR2 SFDVKD come from the germline V gene. This CDR3 is built from 17 residues. The V gene end was trimmed by 3 bases and the J gene end by 5 bases; junction bases not matched to a gene: 7. CDR3 nucleotide sequence: TGTGCCACCAGTGATCACTCCGGGACTAGCGGTACCGGGGAGCTGTTTTTT. Its translation: CATSDHSGTSGTGELFF.

There are many counts of this clonotype. The rearrangement joins TRBV7-2 to TRBJ1-2; D not certain. V lost 1 base and J lost 8, with 14 bases in between. The germline V gene encodes CDR1 SGHTA and CDR2 FQGNSA. The CDR3 runs to 14 residues. CDR3 in DNA: TGTGCCAGCAGCTTAGGGCCGGGCTCGAGGGGCTACACCTTC. Translation: CASSLGPGSRGYTF.

This clonotype was recorded many times. The J gene is TRBJ1-3, the V gene TRBV7-2, with unresolved D. Trimming stripped 5 bases from V and 1 base from J, with 15 bases between. The CDR3 contains 16 residues. Germline-derived CDR1 and CDR2 are SGHTA and FQGNSA. This chain's CDR3 is CASSPSTSGSGNTIYF. CDR3 in DNA: TGTGCCAGCAGCCCATCGACTTCTGGGTCTGGAAACACCATATATTTT. The full variable domain, in which reference TRBV7-2 and TRBJ1-3 provide the parts outside the CDR3, is GAGVSQSPSNKVTEKGKDVELRCDPISGHTALYWYRQSLGQGLEFLIYFQGNSAPDKSGLPSDRFSAERTGGSVSTLTIQRTQQEDSAVYLCASSPSTSGSGNTIYFGEGSWLTVV.

This clonotype was observed many times. The chain links TRBV11-3 to TRBJ2-3; TRBD1 matches at 7 bases. V dropped 5 bases and J dropped 2; count of bases not matched to a gene: 4. There are 14 residues in the CDR3. From germline, CDR1 is SGHNT and CDR2 YENEEA. The DNA for the CDR3 is TGTGCCAGCAGCGCCACAGGGGCCACAGATACGCAGTATTTT. This gives the protein CASSATGATDTQYF.

There are a few counts of this clonotype. The chain is built from TRBV6-2 or TRBV6-3 and TRBJ1-5; perhaps TRBD1 as D (6 bases). This CDR3 is 13 amino acids long. V lost 3 bases, J lost 5 bases, and 8 bases lay in between. Germline lookup yields CDR1 MNHEY and CDR2 SVGEGT. Here the CDR3 reads CASSYRGHQPQHF. In DNA form, the CDR3 reads TGTGCCAGCAGTTATCGGGGGCATCAGCCCCAGCATTTT.

In its sample, this clonotype was seen many times. This chain joins TRBV7-2 and TRBJ1-2, with a possible D match to TRBD1 (5 bases). The CDR3 covers 15 residues. CDR1 and CDR2 (germline): SGHTA, FQGNSA. Trimming shortened V by 4 bases and J by 5 bases, and 17 bases separated the two germline ends. CDR3 in DNA: TGTGCCAGCAGCTCGCAACCGCAGGGCGGGTATGGCTACACCTTC. Its protein product is CASSSQPQGGYGYTF.

This clonotype was counted ten times or more. V usage is TRBV6-5 and J usage is TRBJ1-2; TRBD1 aligns across 11 bases. Germline V gene lookup returns CDR1 MNHEY and CDR2 SVGAGI. This CDR3 has 15 residues. After removal of 2 bases from V and 5 bases from J, the junction contained 4 bases not matched to a gene. The CDR3 nucleotides are TGTGCCAGCAGTTACCCCGGACAGGGGGCGTATGGCTACACCTTC. Translated, it gives CASSYPGQGAYGYTF.

This clonotype was recorded only once. This chain links TRBV19 with TRBJ2-5; tentatively, D is TRBD1 (6 bases). The length of the CDR3 is 15 residues. CDR1 and CDR2 from the germline V gene are LNHDA and SQIVND (reference sequence). The V and J ends lost 7 bases and 4 bases respectively, with 19 bases between them. CDR3 sequence: CASTQTGHRGETQYF. The CDR3 DNA follows: TGTGCCAGTACCCAGACAGGACACAGAGGAGAGACCCAGTACTTC.

This clonotype was counted many times. J is TRBJ2-2 and V is TRBV7-6; no firm D call. Germline V gene lookup returns CDR1 SGHVS and CDR2 FNYEAQ. Deletions cut 5 bases from V and 9 bases from J, with 7 bases between. The CDR3 loop spans 11 amino acids. In DNA form, the CDR3 reads TGTGCCAGCAGCCGTTCCCGGGAGCTGTTTTTT. Its protein product is CASSRSRELFF.

V is TRBV7-6 and J is TRBJ2-3; D may be TRBD2 (5 bases). V lost 1 base, J lost 0 bases, and 17 bases lay in between. CDR3 length equals 18 residues. CDR1 is SGHVS and CDR2 is FNYEAQ in the germline V gene. The CDR3 DNA is TGTGCCAGCAGCTTAGGGTTACGAGGCAGCGGAAGCACAGATACGCAGTATTTT. This translates into CASSLGLRGSGSTDTQYF.

Note on this clonotype: A much larger clone sits a single nucleotide away, making a read error possible. The gene calls are TRBV20-1 and TRBJ2-7, with 7 nucleotides matching TRBD2. Trimming cost V 7 bases and J 3 bases; bases outside gene matches: 12. Per the germline V gene, CDR1 is DFQATT and CDR2 is SNEGSKA (reference sequence). The CDR3 loop spans 14 amino acids. The CDR3 sequence is CSVYTSEVIYEQYF. DNA of the CDR3: TGCAGTGTTTACACTAGCGAGGTTATCTACGAGCAGTACTTC.

This clonotype was observed a handful of times. V gene TRBV24-1 combines with J gene TRBJ1-1; D is unclear. CDR1 is KGHDR, CDR2 SFDVKD, per germline. The CDR3 loop spans 14 amino acids. V shed 5 bases and J shed 3 bases, with 12 bases lying between them. The CDR3 DNA follows: TGTGCCACCAGTGGGGCAGGCCGTGACACTGAAGCTTTCTTT. It yields the protein CATSGAGRDTEAFF.

V gene TRBV29-1 combines with J gene TRBJ1-4, with unresolved D. CDR1 is SQVTM, CDR2 ANQGSEA, per germline. CDR3 size: 12 residues. With 7 bases removed from V and 7 bases from J, the gap between germline ends came to 13 bases. The DNA for the CDR3 is TGCAGCGCCCGTGGTCAGAGTGAAAAACTGTTTTTT. This gives the protein CSARGQSEKLFF. Based on the CDR3 plus reference TRBV29-1 and TRBJ1-4, the full variable domain is SAVISQKPSRDICQRGTSLTIQCQVDSQVTMMFWYRQQPGQSLTLIATANQGSEATYESGFVIDKFPISRPNLTFSTLTVSNMSPEDSSIYLCSARGQSEKLFFGSGTQLSVL.

The genes are TRBV14 and TRBJ2-5; 8 nucleotides agree with TRBD1. Germline V CDR1 and CDR2: SGHDN, FVKESK. V trimming: 5 bases; J trimming: 3 bases; junction bases outside the gene matches: 8. The CDR3 contains 15 residues. The CDR3 region is CASSARQGREETQYF. The CDR3 coding sequence is TGTGCCAGCAGCGCCCGACAGGGGCGAGAAGAGACCCAGTACTTC.

This clonotype was seen many times. The chain couples TRBV5-1 to TRBJ2-7; 7 positions match TRBD1. The CDR3 covers 14 residues. Germline CDR1 reads SGHRS; CDR2 reads YFSETQ. The junction had 6 bases not matched to a gene; V was cut back by 3 bases and J by 3 bases. The DNA for the CDR3 is TGCGCCAGCAGCTCGCTTGACAGGGTCTACGAGCAGTACTTC. As protein: CASSSLDRVYEQYF.

Remarks on this clonotype: An end of the junction differs from the germline gene, which may be a read error. The chain combines TRBV2 with TRBJ2-3, with D unresolved. The CDR3 has 13 residues. Germline assignment: CDR1 SNHLY and CDR2 FYNNEI. The CDR3 DNA reads TGTGCCAGCAGCGAAGAGAGCACAGATACGCAGTATTTT. This encodes CASSEESTDTQYF.

In its sample, this clonotype was seen many times. This chain joins TRBV7-9 and TRBJ1-1, with 11 nucleotides matching TRBD1. Germline V CDR1 and CDR2: SEHNR, FQNEAQ (reference sequence). This CDR3 is 14 amino acids long. V lost 4 bases, J lost 5 bases, and 3 bases stayed unmatched. The chain's CDR3 is CASSWGQGGTEAFF. CDR3 nucleotides: TGTGCCAGCAGCTGGGGACAGGGGGGAACTGAAGCTTTCTTT.

This clonotype was recorded at least ten times. The chain employs TRBV14 and TRBJ2-7; D unclear. Looked up from germline, CDR1 is SGHDN and CDR2 is FVKESK. The CDR3 covers 13 residues. V lost 1 base, J lost 2 bases, and 6 bases lay in between. The CDR3 DNA follows: TGTGCCAGCAGCCAAGTGTCGCCCTACGAGCAGTACTTC. It codes for CASSQVSPYEQYF.

This clonotype has at least ten counts. The rearrangement uses TRBV7-3 and TRBJ2-3, with D perhaps TRBD1 (6 bases). V was trimmed by 1 base and J by 2 bases, leaving 13 bases between them. The CDR3 runs 16 residues. The germline V gene encodes CDR1 SGHTA and CDR2 FQGTGA. Here the CDR3 reads CASSLNPGATTDTQYF. For the CDR3, the DNA is TGTGCCAGCAGCTTAAATCCAGGGGCCACCACAGATACGCAGTATTTT.

This clonotype was detected many times. The chain couples TRBV14 to TRBJ1-1; 10 nucleotides agree with TRBD1. Germline V lookup: CDR1 SGHDN, CDR2 FVKESK. The CDR3 extends over 16 amino acids. V gave up 1 base and J gave up 11 bases; unmatched junction bases: 13. CDR3 protein: CASSQGYRDRGLSAFF. Written as DNA, the CDR3 is TGTGCCAGCAGCCAAGGCTACCGGGACAGGGGATTGAGTGCTTTCTTT.

This clonotype was found a few times. This chain uses TRBV5-6 with TRBJ1-2, with D possibly TRBD1 on 6 matching bases. Germline values: CDR1 SGHDT, CDR2 YYEEEE. This CDR3 comprises 12 residues. Deletions cut 4 bases from V and 7 bases from J, with 11 bases between. CDR3 sequence (DNA): TGTGCCAGCAGCCCGGGGGCAGGTGGCTACACCTTC. Its translation is CASSPGAGGYTF.

This clonotype was seen at least ten times. The CDR3 protein is CASVEGYTF. The DNA for the CDR3 is TGTGCCAGCGTCGAGGGCTACACCTTC. The chain employs TRBV5-5 and TRBJ1-2; D is ambiguous. This CDR3 has 9 residues. The germline V gene has CDR1 SGHKS and CDR2 YYEKEE (reference sequence). V was shortened by 7 bases and J by 8 bases, with 6 bases between the two germline ends.

The genes are TRBV18 and TRBJ1-2; D ambiguous. Trimming took off 1 base at V and 8 bases at J, with 23 bases between the two ends. CDR1 KGHSH and CDR2 LQKENI come from the germline V gene. This CDR3 spans 17 amino acids. This chain's CDR3 is CASSPLSGTETYAGYTF. The CDR3 bases are TGTGCCAGCTCACCACTATCTGGAACAGAGACCTATGCGGGCTACACCTTC.

This clonotype has just a few counts. The chain recombines TRBV20-1 with TRBJ2-6; D perhaps matches TRBD2 (7 bases). Per germline, CDR1 DFQATT and CDR2 SNEGSKA (reference sequence). The CDR3 is 19 amino acids. Trimming took off 2 bases at V and 0 bases at J, with 20 bases between the two ends. In DNA form, the CDR3 reads TGCAGTGCTAGACGGGGGGCAGGACATTTAAACTCTGGGGCCAACGTCCTGACTTTC. Translation: CSARRGAGHLNSGANVLTF.

This clonotype was seen ten or more times. The chain recombines TRBV12-3 or TRBV12-4 with TRBJ1-4; tentative D call: TRBD1 (6 bases). Trimming stripped 4 bases from V and 5 bases from J, with 14 bases between. The CDR3 length is 15 residues. The chain's CDR3 is CASSSLDSVNEKLFF. The CDR3, as DNA: TGTGCCAGCAGTTCGCTGGACAGCGTAAATGAAAAACTGTTTTTT.

Ten or more counts support this clonotype. The chain recombines TRBV20-1 with TRBJ1-1; D unresolved. This CDR3 has 14 residues. The germline CDR1 and CDR2 sequences are DFQATT and SNEGSKA (reference sequence). V dropped 1 base and J dropped 2 bases, with 11 bases sitting between them. The CDR3 nucleotides are TGCAGTGCTAGAGCGGGAAATCCCAACACTGAAGCTTTCTTT. Translation: CSARAGNPNTEAFF.

This clonotype was recorded at least ten times. The chain joins TRBV30 to TRBJ2-3; TRBD1 agrees at 8 bases. CDR1 GTSNPN and CDR2 SVGIG come from the germline V gene (reference sequence). The trim removed 5 bases at V and 1 base at J, leaving 11 bases unmatched. The CDR3 consists of 16 residues. CDR3 sequence reads: CAWSGPSGGRTDTQYF. DNA of the CDR3: TGTGCCTGGTCGGGACCGTCAGGGGGCCGCACAGATACGCAGTATTTT.

The V gene is TRBV28, the J gene TRBJ2-7; no reliable D call. The CDR3 runs 14 residues. The germline CDR1 and CDR2 sequences are MDHEN and SYDVKM. Trimming shortened V by 6 bases and J by 3 bases, and 15 bases separated the two germline ends. CDR3 protein: CASRPNAALYEQYF. In DNA form, the CDR3 reads TGTGCCAGCAGGCCGAATGCGGCCCTCTACGAGCAGTACTTC.